These T cell receptor beta chains were read from a single sample in a study of shared clonotypes between healthy human individuals. The method was immunoSEQ multiplex PCR; TCRdb's version includes in-frame clones alone and lacks a portion of them. The sample lists 2,500,000 or so clones; roughly 93% were seen once. What was sequenced was naive CD4+ T cells from PBMCs. These receptors were obtained from a man between 18 and 35 years old in good health. Some clones in this sample may be carry-over from other donors' samples. Each CDR3 is given with its conserved first and last residue. The order of the fields is clone size, D gene, J gene, V gene, CDR3 protein, CDR3 DNA. A D gene is named only where the DNA matches it firmly. Only part of the rows carry a size: once, few, many, or a class if the clone is expanded.

clone_size: NA; d_call: NA; j_call: TRBJ1-1; v_call: TRBV2; cdr3_aa: CASSSVGGRNTEAFF; cdr3_nt: TGTGCCAGCAGCTCAGTGGGCGGGAGGAACACTGAAGCTTTCTTT
clone_size: NA; d_call: NA; j_call: TRBJ1-2; v_call: TRBV28; cdr3_aa: CASSFLQGGLGYTF; cdr3_nt: TGTGCCAGCAGTTTCTTACAGGGAGGGTTAGGCTACACCTTC
clone_size: NA; d_call: NA; j_call: TRBJ2-7; v_call: TRBV5-4; cdr3_aa: CASSSDRPTTYEQYF; cdr3_nt: TGTGCCAGCAGCTCTGACAGACCAACAACCTACGAGCAGTACTTC
clone_size: NA; d_call: NA; j_call: TRBJ2-2; v_call: TRBV9; cdr3_aa: CASSGPGARGTGELFF; cdr3_nt: TGTGCCAGCAGCGGACCCGGGGCCCGGGGCACCGGGGAGCTGTTTTTT
clone_size: NA; d_call: NA; j_call: TRBJ2-1; v_call: TRBV29-1; cdr3_aa: CSVKGRVMGEQFF; cdr3_nt: TGCAGCGTGAAGGGCAGGGTTATGGGTGAGCAGTTCTTC
clone_size: NA; d_call: NA; j_call: TRBJ1-4; v_call: TRBV30; cdr3_aa: CAWSFGIGDEKLFF; cdr3_nt: TGTGCCTGGAGTTTTGGCATTGGAGATGAAAAACTGTTTTTT
clone_size: NA; d_call: NA; j_call: TRBJ2-7; v_call: TRBV4-1; cdr3_aa: CASSQGVAVRDQYF; cdr3_nt: TGCGCCAGCAGCCAAGGGGTCGCTGTTCGGGATCAGTACTTC
clone_size: NA; d_call: NA; j_call: TRBJ2-7; v_call: TRBV19; cdr3_aa: CASSTGFEGEQYF; cdr3_nt: TGTGCCAGTAGTACGGGATTCGAGGGCGAGCAGTACTTC
clone_size: NA; d_call: NA; j_call: TRBJ1-2; v_call: TRBV6-1; cdr3_aa: CASSEATTGIQLYGYTF; cdr3_nt: TGTGCCAGCAGTGAAGCTACTACAGGGATTCAACTATATGGCTACACCTTC
clone_size: NA; d_call: TRBD1; j_call: TRBJ1-1; v_call: TRBV6-4; cdr3_aa: CASKPTGTNAEAFF; cdr3_nt: TGTGCCAGTAAACCGACAGGGACGAACGCTGAAGCTTTCTTT
clone_size: NA; d_call: TRBD2; j_call: TRBJ2-7; v_call: TRBV5-8; cdr3_aa: CASSVPGLGRYEQYF; cdr3_nt: TGTGCCAGCAGCGTACCGGGACTAGGGCGCTACGAGCAGTACTTC
clone_size: NA; d_call: NA; j_call: TRBJ2-1; v_call: TRBV11-1; cdr3_aa: CASSLVVSDNEQFF; cdr3_nt: TGTGCCAGCAGCTTAGTCGTATCGGACAATGAGCAGTTCTTC
clone_size: NA; d_call: NA; j_call: TRBJ2-2; v_call: TRBV7-8; cdr3_aa: CASSLWVGGELFF; cdr3_nt: TGTGCCAGCAGCTTGTGGGTGGGCGGGGAGCTGTTTTTT
clone_size: NA; d_call: NA; j_call: TRBJ2-3; v_call: TRBV5-1; cdr3_aa: CASSPGRFSTDTQYF; cdr3_nt: TGCGCCAGCAGCCCGGGACGGTTTAGCACAGATACGCAGTATTTT
clone_size: NA; d_call: NA; j_call: TRBJ1-4; v_call: TRBV7-2; cdr3_aa: CASSRPHGATNEKLFF; cdr3_nt: TGTGCCAGCAGCCGTCCCCACGGCGCAACTAATGAAAAACTGTTTTTT
clone_size: once; d_call: TRBD1; j_call: TRBJ2-2; v_call: TRBV6-1; cdr3_aa: CASSVQGPGELFF; cdr3_nt: TGTGCCAGCAGTGTACAGGGGCCCGGGGAGCTGTTTTTT
clone_size: once; d_call: TRBD1; j_call: TRBJ2-7; v_call: TRBV9; cdr3_aa: CASSVGDRGIYEQYF; cdr3_nt: TGTGCCAGCAGCGTAGGGGACAGGGGAATCTACGAGCAGTACTTC
clone_size: NA; d_call: TRBD2; j_call: TRBJ2-7; v_call: TRBV19; cdr3_aa: CAVRSGSNEQYF; cdr3_nt: TGTGCCGTGAGAAGCGGGAGCAACGAGCAGTACTTC
clone_size: NA; d_call: NA; j_call: TRBJ1-2; v_call: TRBV7-9; cdr3_aa: CASRGTTNYGYTF; cdr3_nt: TGTGCCAGTAGGGGGACCACTAACTATGGCTACACCTTC
clone_size: NA; d_call: NA; j_call: TRBJ2-5; v_call: TRBV5-1; cdr3_aa: CASSPSGRETQYF; cdr3_nt: TGCGCCAGCAGCCCTAGTGGGCGGGAGACCCAGTACTTC
clone_size: NA; d_call: TRBD2; j_call: TRBJ2-5; v_call: TRBV4-1; cdr3_aa: CASSQPTGDSGRKTQYF; cdr3_nt: TGCGCCAGCAGCCAACCAACAGGGGATAGCGGGAGGAAGACCCAGTACTTC
clone_size: NA; d_call: NA; j_call: TRBJ2-7; v_call: TRBV5-1; cdr3_aa: CASSRLLGDEQYF; cdr3_nt: TGCGCCAGCAGCCGTTTATTAGGAGACGAGCAGTACTTC
clone_size: NA; d_call: TRBD1; j_call: TRBJ2-3; v_call: TRBV4-2; cdr3_aa: CASSQPGQTRAQYF; cdr3_nt: TGTGCCAGCAGCCAACCGGGACAGACAAGAGCGCAGTATTTT
clone_size: once; d_call: NA; j_call: TRBJ1-1; v_call: TRBV28; cdr3_aa: CASSGANKGTEAFF; cdr3_nt: TGTGCCAGCAGTGGGGCGAACAAGGGCACTGAAGCTTTCTTT
clone_size: NA; d_call: NA; j_call: TRBJ2-2; v_call: TRBV2; cdr3_aa: CASTPGWGTSGTGELFF; cdr3_nt: TGTGCCAGCACCCCAGGGTGGGGCACCTCGGGCACCGGGGAGCTGTTTTTT
clone_size: NA; d_call: NA; j_call: TRBJ1-5; v_call: TRBV18; cdr3_aa: CASSPPYGAGSNQPQHF; cdr3_nt: TGTGCCAGCTCACCACCGTACGGGGCCGGGAGCAATCAGCCCCAGCATTTT
clone_size: NA; d_call: TRBD1; j_call: TRBJ2-3; v_call: TRBV4-1; cdr3_aa: CASSRTGTGVTDTQYF; cdr3_nt: TGCGCCAGCAGCCGTACCGGGACAGGGGTTACAGATACGCAGTATTTT
clone_size: NA; d_call: NA; j_call: TRBJ2-1; v_call: TRBV18; cdr3_aa: CASSPSGYYNEQFF; cdr3_nt: TGTGCCAGCTCACCCTCTGGCTACTACAATGAGCAGTTCTTC
clone_size: few; d_call: TRBD1; j_call: TRBJ1-1; v_call: TRBV7-2; cdr3_aa: CASRLQGWVTEAFF; cdr3_nt: TGTGCCAGCAGGCTACAGGGGTGGGTCACTGAAGCTTTCTTT
clone_size: NA; d_call: NA; j_call: TRBJ2-1; v_call: TRBV12-5; cdr3_aa: CASGLGLGRATYNEQFF; cdr3_nt: TGTGCTAGTGGTTTGGGGCTTGGGCGGGCCACCTACAATGAGCAGTTCTTC
clone_size: NA; d_call: NA; j_call: TRBJ2-1; v_call: TRBV5-1; cdr3_aa: CASSLAIHEQFF; cdr3_nt: TGCGCCAGCAGCTTGGCCATACATGAGCAGTTCTTC
clone_size: NA; d_call: TRBD2; j_call: TRBJ2-1; v_call: TRBV4-3; cdr3_aa: CASSQEAGTRYDEQFF; cdr3_nt: TGCGCCAGCAGCCAGGAAGCCGGGACTAGGTATGATGAGCAGTTCTTC
clone_size: NA; d_call: NA; j_call: TRBJ2-5; v_call: TRBV19; cdr3_aa: CASSIAGAETQYF; cdr3_nt: TGTGCCAGTAGTATAGCAGGAGCAGAGACCCAGTACTTC
clone_size: few; d_call: NA; j_call: TRBJ1-1; v_call: TRBV7-3; cdr3_aa: CASSSTRNTEAFF; cdr3_nt: TGTGCCAGCAGCTCGACTCGGAACACTGAAGCTTTCTTT
clone_size: NA; d_call: NA; j_call: TRBJ1-1; v_call: TRBV5-1; cdr3_aa: CASSETHILNTEAFF; cdr3_nt: TGCGCCAGCTCCGAGACACATATCCTGAACACTGAAGCTTTCTTT
clone_size: NA; d_call: NA; j_call: TRBJ1-2; v_call: TRBV10-3; cdr3_aa: CAISESWTGTNYGYTF; cdr3_nt: TGTGCCATCAGTGAGTCCTGGACCGGAACTAACTATGGCTACACCTTC
clone_size: NA; d_call: TRBD1; j_call: TRBJ2-3; v_call: TRBV2; cdr3_aa: CASSAIWTGGTDTQYF; cdr3_nt: TGTGCCAGCAGTGCCATCTGGACAGGGGGTACAGATACGCAGTATTTT
clone_size: few; d_call: NA; j_call: TRBJ1-5; v_call: TRBV7-6; cdr3_aa: CASSLAGGVGNQPQHF; cdr3_nt: TGTGCCAGCAGCTTAGCCGGGGGGGTGGGCAATCAGCCCCAGCATTTT
clone_size: NA; d_call: NA; j_call: TRBJ1-1; v_call: TRBV6-1; cdr3_aa: CATILDRNTEAFF; cdr3_nt: TGTGCCACCATCCTAGACAGGAACACTGAAGCTTTCTTT
clone_size: few; d_call: NA; j_call: TRBJ1-5; v_call: TRBV27; cdr3_aa: CASSFQGQPQHF; cdr3_nt: TGTGCCAGCAGTTTCCAGGGTCAGCCCCAGCATTTT
clone_size: NA; d_call: NA; j_call: TRBJ2-2; v_call: TRBV6-7; cdr3_aa: CASSYAPIPTGELFF; cdr3_nt: TGTGCCAGCAGTTACGCTCCAATACCGACCGGGGAGCTGTTTTTT
clone_size: NA; d_call: NA; j_call: TRBJ2-7; v_call: TRBV2; cdr3_aa: CASSSGYDYEQYF; cdr3_nt: TGTGCCAGCAGTTCGGGGTACGACTACGAGCAGTACTTC
clone_size: NA; d_call: NA; j_call: TRBJ2-5; v_call: TRBV30; cdr3_aa: CAWGPGWPMETQYF; cdr3_nt: TGTGCCTGGGGACCAGGGTGGCCCATGGAGACCCAGTACTTC
clone_size: NA; d_call: NA; j_call: TRBJ1-2; v_call: TRBV5-1; cdr3_aa: CASSPLGEGSSSGYTF; cdr3_nt: TGCGCCAGCAGCCCTCTCGGGGAGGGATCGAGTTCTGGCTACACCTTC
clone_size: NA; d_call: TRBD1; j_call: TRBJ2-4; v_call: TRBV28; cdr3_aa: CASRKTGAGNIQYF; cdr3_nt: TGCGCCAGCAGAAAAACAGGGGCTGGTAACATTCAGTACTTC
clone_size: NA; d_call: NA; j_call: TRBJ1-1; v_call: TRBV30; cdr3_aa: CAWSKSRNTEAFF; cdr3_nt: TGTGCCTGGAGTAAATCGCGGAACACTGAAGCTTTCTTT
clone_size: NA; d_call: TRBD1; j_call: TRBJ2-1; v_call: TRBV18; cdr3_aa: CASSPQGTGVYNEQFF; cdr3_nt: TGTGCCAGCTCACCACAAGGGACAGGAGTGTACAATGAGCAGTTCTTC
clone_size: once; d_call: NA; j_call: TRBJ1-3; v_call: TRBV18; cdr3_aa: CASSEKQASSGNTIYF; cdr3_nt: TGTGCCAGCTCAGAAAAACAGGCGAGCTCTGGAAACACCATATATTTT
clone_size: once; d_call: NA; j_call: TRBJ2-4; v_call: TRBV2; cdr3_aa: CASTGVAKNIQYF; cdr3_nt: TGTGCCAGCACTGGGGTAGCCAAAAACATTCAGTACTTC
clone_size: NA; d_call: NA; j_call: TRBJ1-5; v_call: TRBV6-5; cdr3_aa: CASSYSGRAGQPQHF; cdr3_nt: TGTGCCAGCAGTTACTCGGGCCGAGCAGGGCAGCCCCAGCATTTT
clone_size: NA; d_call: TRBD1; j_call: TRBJ2-5; v_call: TRBV28; cdr3_aa: CASSLLGGFRETQYF; cdr3_nt: TGTGCCAGCAGTTTATTAGGGGGCTTTAGAGAGACCCAGTACTTC
clone_size: NA; d_call: NA; j_call: TRBJ2-5; v_call: TRBV28; cdr3_aa: CASSSPRRQGIGETQYF; cdr3_nt: TGTGCCAGCAGTTCTCCCAGGAGGCAGGGGATCGGAGAGACCCAGTACTTC